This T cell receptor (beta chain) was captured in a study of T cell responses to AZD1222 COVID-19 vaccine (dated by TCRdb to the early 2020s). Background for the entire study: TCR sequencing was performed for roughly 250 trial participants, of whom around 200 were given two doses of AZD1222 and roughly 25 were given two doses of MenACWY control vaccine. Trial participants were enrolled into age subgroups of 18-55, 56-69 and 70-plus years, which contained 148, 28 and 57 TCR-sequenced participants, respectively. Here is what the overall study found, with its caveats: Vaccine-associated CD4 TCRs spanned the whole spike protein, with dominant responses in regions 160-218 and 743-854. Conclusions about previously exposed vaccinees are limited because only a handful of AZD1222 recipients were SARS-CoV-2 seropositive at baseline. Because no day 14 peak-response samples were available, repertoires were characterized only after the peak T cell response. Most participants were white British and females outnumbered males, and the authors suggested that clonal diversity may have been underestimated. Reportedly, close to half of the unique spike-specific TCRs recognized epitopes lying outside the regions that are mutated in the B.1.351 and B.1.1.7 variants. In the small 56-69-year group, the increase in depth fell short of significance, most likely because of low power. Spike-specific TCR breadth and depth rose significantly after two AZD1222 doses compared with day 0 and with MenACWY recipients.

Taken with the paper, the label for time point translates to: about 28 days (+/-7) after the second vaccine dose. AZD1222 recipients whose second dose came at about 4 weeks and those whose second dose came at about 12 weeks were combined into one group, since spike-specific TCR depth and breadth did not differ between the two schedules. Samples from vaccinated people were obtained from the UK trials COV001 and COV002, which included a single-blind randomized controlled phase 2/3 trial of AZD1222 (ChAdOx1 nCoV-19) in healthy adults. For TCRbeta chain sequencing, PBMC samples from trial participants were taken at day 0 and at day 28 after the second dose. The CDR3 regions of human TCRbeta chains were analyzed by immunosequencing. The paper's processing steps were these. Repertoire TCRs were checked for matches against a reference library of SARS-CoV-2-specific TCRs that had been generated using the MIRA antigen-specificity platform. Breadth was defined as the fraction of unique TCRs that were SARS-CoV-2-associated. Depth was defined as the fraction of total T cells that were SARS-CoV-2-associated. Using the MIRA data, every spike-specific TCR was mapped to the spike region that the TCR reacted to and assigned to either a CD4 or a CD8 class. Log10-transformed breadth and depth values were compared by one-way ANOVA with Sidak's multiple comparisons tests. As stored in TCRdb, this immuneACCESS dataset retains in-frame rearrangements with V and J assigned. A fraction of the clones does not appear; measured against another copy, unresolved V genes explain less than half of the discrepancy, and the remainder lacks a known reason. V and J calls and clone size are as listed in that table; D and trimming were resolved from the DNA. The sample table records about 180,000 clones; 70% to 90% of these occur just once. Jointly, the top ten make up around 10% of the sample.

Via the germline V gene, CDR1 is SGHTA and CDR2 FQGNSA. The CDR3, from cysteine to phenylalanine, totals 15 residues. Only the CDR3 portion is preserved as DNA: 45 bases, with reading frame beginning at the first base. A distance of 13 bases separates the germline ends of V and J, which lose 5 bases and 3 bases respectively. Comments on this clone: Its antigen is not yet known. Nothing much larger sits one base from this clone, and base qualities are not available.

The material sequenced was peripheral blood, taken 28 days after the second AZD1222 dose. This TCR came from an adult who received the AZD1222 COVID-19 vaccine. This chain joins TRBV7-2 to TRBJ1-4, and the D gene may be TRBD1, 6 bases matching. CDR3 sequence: CASSRGGGPNEKLFF. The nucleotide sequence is TGTGCCAGCAGCCGGGGTGGGGGCCCTAATGAAAAACTGTTTTTT.